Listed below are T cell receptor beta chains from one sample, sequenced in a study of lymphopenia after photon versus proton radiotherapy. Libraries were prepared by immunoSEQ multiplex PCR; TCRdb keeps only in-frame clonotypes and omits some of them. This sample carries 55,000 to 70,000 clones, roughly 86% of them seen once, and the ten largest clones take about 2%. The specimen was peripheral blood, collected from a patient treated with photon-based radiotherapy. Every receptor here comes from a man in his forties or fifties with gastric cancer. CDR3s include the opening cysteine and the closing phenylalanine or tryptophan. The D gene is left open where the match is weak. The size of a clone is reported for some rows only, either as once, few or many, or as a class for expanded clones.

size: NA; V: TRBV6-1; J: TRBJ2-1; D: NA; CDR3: CASRPPGSSYNEQFF; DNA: TGTGCCAGCCGGCCTCCCGGGAGCTCCTACAATGAGCAGTTCTTC
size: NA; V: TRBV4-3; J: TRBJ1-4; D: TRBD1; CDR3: CASSQGTGVEKLFF; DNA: TGCGCCAGCAGCCAAGGGACAGGGGTTGAAAAACTGTTTTTT
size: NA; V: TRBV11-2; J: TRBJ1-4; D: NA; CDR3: CASSRAEAEKLFF; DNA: TGTGCCAGCAGCCGTGCAGAGGCTGAAAAACTGTTTTTT
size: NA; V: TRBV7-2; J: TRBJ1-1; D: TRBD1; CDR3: CASSEYRGNTEAFF; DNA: TGTGCCAGCAGCGAATACAGGGGGAACACTGAAGCTTTCTTT
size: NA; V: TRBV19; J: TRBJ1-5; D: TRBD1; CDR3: CASDPQGAGQPQHF; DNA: TGTGCCAGTGACCCACAGGGGGCCGGTCAGCCCCAGCATTTT
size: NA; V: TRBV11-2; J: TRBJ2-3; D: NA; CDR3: CASSFRKTDTQYF; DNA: TGTGCCAGCAGCTTTAGAAAGACAGATACGCAGTATTTT
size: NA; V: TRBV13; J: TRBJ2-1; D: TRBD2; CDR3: CASSGGRYNEQFF; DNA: TGTGCCAGTAGCGGGGGGCGATACAATGAGCAGTTCTTC
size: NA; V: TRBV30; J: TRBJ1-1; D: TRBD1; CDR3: CAWSRGGDEAFF; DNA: TGTGCCTGGAGTAGAGGGGGCGACGAAGCTTTCTTT
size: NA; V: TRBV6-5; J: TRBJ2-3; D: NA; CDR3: CASSYSGRVTIDTQYF; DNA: TGTGCCAGCAGTTACTCAGGTCGGGTTACAATAGATACGCAGTATTTT
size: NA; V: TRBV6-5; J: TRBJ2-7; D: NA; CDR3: CASMKFSSYEQYF; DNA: TGTGCCAGCATGAAGTTTAGCTCCTACGAGCAGTACTTC
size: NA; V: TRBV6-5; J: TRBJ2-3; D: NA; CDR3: CASRTGGGTQYF; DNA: TGTGCCAGCAGAACAGGGGGGGGTACGCAGTATTTT
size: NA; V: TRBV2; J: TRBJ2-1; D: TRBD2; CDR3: CASSPWVSGGERQFF; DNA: TGTGCCAGCAGCCCCTGGGTTAGCGGGGGGGAGCGGCAGTTCTTC
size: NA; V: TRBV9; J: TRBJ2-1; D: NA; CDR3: CASSAKSEQFF; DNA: TGTGCCAGCAGTGCTAAGTCCGAGCAGTTCTTC
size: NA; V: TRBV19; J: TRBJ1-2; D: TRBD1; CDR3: CASRTGTGGAGFNGYTF; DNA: TGTGCCAGTAGGACCGGGACAGGGGGCGCGGGGTTTAATGGCTACACCTTC
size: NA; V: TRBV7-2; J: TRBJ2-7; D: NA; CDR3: CASSEDSTNSYEQYF; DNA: TGTGCCAGCAGCGAGGACAGTACCAACTCCTACGAGCAGTACTTC
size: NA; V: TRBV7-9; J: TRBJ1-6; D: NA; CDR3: CASSPAGGSPLHF; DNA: TGTGCCAGCAGCCCCGCCGGGGGGTCACCCCTCCACTTT
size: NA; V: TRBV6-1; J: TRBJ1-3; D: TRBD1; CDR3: CASSERTGIGNTIYF; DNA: TGTGCCAGCAGTGAAAGGACAGGGATCGGAAACACCATATATTTT
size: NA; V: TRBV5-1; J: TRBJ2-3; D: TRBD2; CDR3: CASSPSGVADTQYF; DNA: TGCGCCAGCAGCCCGAGCGGGGTTGCAGATACGCAGTATTTT
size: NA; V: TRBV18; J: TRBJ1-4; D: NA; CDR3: CASSPPGAEKLFF; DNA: TGTGCCAGCTCACCACCGGGGGCTGAAAAACTGTTTTTT
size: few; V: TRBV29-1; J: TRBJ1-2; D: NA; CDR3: CSVEGMGGTTF; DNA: TGCAGCGTTGAAGGTATGGGTGGAACCACCTTC
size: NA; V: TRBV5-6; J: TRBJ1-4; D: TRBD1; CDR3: CASSPDRVAEKLFF; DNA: TGTGCCAGCAGCCCGGACAGGGTTGCGGAAAAACTGTTTTTT
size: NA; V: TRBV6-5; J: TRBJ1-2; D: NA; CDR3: CASSYSPGVGYTF; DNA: TGTGCCAGCAGTTACTCGCCAGGGGTTGGCTACACCTTC
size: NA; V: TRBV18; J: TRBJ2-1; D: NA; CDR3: CASSPETLNEQFF; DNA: TGTGCCAGCTCACCAGAGACCCTCAATGAGCAGTTCTTC
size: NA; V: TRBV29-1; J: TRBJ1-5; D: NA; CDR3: CSVGDSNQPQHF; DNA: TGCAGCGTCGGTGATTCCAATCAGCCCCAGCATTTT
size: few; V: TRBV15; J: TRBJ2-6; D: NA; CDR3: CATSRAEAGANVLTF; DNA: TGTGCCACCAGCAGAGCGGAAGCTGGGGCCAACGTCCTGACTTTC
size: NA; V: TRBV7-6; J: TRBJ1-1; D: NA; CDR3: CASSLDGRMNTEAFF; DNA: TGTGCCAGCAGCTTAGACGGCAGGATGAACACTGAAGCTTTCTTT
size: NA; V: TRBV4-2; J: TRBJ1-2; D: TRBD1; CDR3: CASSQDRDRVGGYTF; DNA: TGTGCCAGCAGCCAAGACCGGGACAGGGTGGGAGGCTACACCTTC
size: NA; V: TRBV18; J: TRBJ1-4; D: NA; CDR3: CASSPPTATNEKLFF; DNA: TGTGCCAGCTCACCCCCGACAGCAACTAATGAAAAACTGTTTTTT
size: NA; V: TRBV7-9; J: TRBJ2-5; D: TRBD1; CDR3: CASSQIQGAQGTQYF; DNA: TGTGCCAGCAGCCAAATACAGGGGGCCCAAGGGACCCAGTACTTC
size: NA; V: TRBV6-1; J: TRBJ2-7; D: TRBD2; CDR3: CASSEGGLAGVPYEQYF; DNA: TGTGCCAGCAGTGAAGGGGGACTAGCGGGGGTCCCCTACGAGCAGTACTTC
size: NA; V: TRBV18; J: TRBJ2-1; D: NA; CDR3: CASSREDGAYNEQFF; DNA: TGTGCCAGCTCAAGGGAGGACGGAGCCTACAATGAGCAGTTCTTC
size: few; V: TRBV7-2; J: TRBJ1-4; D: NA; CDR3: CASLRGNGEKLFF; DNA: TGTGCCAGTCTAAGGGGGAACGGCGAAAAACTGTTTTTT
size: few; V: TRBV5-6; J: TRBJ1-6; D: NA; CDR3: CASSLSLTGNSPLHF; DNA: TGTGCCAGCAGCTTGTCGTTGACGGGTAATTCACCCCTCCACTTT
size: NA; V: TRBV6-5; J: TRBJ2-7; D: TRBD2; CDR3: CASSYISGGYEQYF; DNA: TGTGCCAGCAGTTATATTTCGGGGGGCTACGAGCAGTACTTC
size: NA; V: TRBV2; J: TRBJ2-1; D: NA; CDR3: CASRWGRERGNEQFF; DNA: TGTGCCAGCAGGTGGGGCAGGGAGAGGGGCAATGAGCAGTTCTTC
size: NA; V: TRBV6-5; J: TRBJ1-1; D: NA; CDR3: CASSRNSVGTEAFF; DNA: TGTGCCAGCAGTCGAAACTCTGTGGGCACTGAAGCTTTCTTT
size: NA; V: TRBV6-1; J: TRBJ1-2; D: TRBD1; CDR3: CASSETGDYGYTF; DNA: TGTGCCAGCAGTGAAACAGGGGACTATGGCTACACCTTC
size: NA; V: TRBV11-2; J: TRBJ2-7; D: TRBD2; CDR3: CASSPREGVRLGQYF; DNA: TGTGCCAGCAGCCCGCGGGAGGGGGTTCGGCTGGGGCAGTACTTC
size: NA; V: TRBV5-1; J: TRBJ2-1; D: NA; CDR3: CASSLDASSYNEQFF; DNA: TGCGCCAGCAGCTTGGACGCTAGCTCCTACAATGAGCAGTTCTTC
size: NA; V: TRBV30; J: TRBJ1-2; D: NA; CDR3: CAWSVSHIVYGYTF; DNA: TGTGCCTGGAGTGTAAGTCACATTGTATATGGCTACACCTTC
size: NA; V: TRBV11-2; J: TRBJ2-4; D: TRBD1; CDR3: CASSDRDLAKNIQYF; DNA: TGTGCCAGCAGTGACAGGGATCTAGCCAAAAACATTCAGTACTTC
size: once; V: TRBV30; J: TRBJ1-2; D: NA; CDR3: CAWKIPGDHYGYTF; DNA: TGTGCCTGGAAGATCCCTGGGGACCACTATGGCTACACCTTC
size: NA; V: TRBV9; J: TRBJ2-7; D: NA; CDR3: CASSRRGDTAYEQYF; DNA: TGTGCCAGCAGCCGGCGGGGAGACACCGCCTACGAGCAGTACTTC
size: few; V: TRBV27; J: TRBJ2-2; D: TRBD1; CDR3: CASSLTGGSGGELFF; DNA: TGTGCCAGCAGTTTGACAGGGGGCTCTGGCGGGGAGCTGTTTTTT
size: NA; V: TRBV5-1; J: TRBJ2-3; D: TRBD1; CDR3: CASSDQTGTTDTQYF; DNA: TGCGCCAGCAGCGACCAGACAGGGACCACAGATACGCAGTATTTT
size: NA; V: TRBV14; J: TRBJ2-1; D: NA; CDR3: CASTQGYGSQRFNEQFF; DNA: TGTGCCAGCACCCAAGGGTATGGGTCACAAAGGTTTAATGAGCAGTTCTTC
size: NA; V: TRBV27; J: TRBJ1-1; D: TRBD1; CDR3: CASSSQGGQGYTEAFF; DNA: TGTGCCAGCAGTTCCCAGGGGGGACAGGGGTACACTGAAGCTTTCTTT
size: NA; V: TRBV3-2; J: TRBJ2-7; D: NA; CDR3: CASSLPWYF; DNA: TGTGCCAGCAGCCTCCCTTGGTACTTC
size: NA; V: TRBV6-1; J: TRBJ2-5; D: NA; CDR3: CASTKYSTQETQYF; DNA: TGTGCCAGCACTAAATACAGTACCCAAGAGACCCAGTACTTC